This T cell receptor (beta chain) is from a study of blood T cells in healthy people across ages. Study-level points and caveats: Any conclusive comparison of naive versus antigen-experienced cells was prevented by using unsorted PBMCs.

In germline, CDR1 is MNHEY, CDR2 SVGAGI. The CDR3 length is 13 residues. The V and J ends lost 7 bases and 3 bases respectively, with 11 bases between them. Combining a sample-barcoded 5' primer with a J-beta primer mix, a second PCR ran for roughly 7 to 11 cycles. Each CDR3 protein gets one entry after TCRdb re-called the 5' RACE reads with MiXCR. Seen here are around 1,500,000 distinct CDR3 sequences, around two fifths observed once, and the top ten hold roughly 7.7%. This clonotype has a handful of counts. The target antigen is unknown. This clonotype was obtained from a woman between 18 and 29 years old in good health. The chain is built from TRBV6-5 and TRBJ2-3; the D gene is possibly TRBD2 (6 bases). The sequencing input was blood. The CDR3: CASTWRATDTQYF. The CDR3 DNA sequence: TGTGCCAGCACGTGGAGGGCTACAGATACGCAGTATTTT.